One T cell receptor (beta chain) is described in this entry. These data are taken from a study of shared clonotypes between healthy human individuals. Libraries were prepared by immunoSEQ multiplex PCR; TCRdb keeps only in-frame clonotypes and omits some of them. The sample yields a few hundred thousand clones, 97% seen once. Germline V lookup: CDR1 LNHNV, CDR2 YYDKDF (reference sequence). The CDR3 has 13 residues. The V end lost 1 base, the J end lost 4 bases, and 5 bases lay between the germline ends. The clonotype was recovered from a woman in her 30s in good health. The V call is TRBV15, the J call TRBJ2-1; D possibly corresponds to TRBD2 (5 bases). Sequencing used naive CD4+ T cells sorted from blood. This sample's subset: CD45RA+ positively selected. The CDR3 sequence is CATSRVAYNEQFF. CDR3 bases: TGTGCCACCAGCAGAGTAGCGTACAATGAGCAGTTCTTC.